The clone carrying this TCR beta chain was seen more than once but under ten times. Its target is unknown. CDR1 SGHAT and CDR2 FQDESV come from the germline V gene (reference sequence). V dropped 5 bases and J dropped 4 bases, with 11 bases sitting between them. The CDR3 has 13 residues. Amplification yielded TCR beta CDR3 regions, with RNA transcripts as the source. The HTBI primer set drove a first-round RT-PCR of the TCR CDR3. TCRdb re-called the multiplex PCR reads with MiXCR, one entry per CDR3 protein. In the table there are 600,000 to 650,000 distinct CDR3 sequences, 15% to 20% of which are singletons. This sample is part of a study of T cells in Graves' hyperthyroidism and ophthalmopathy. Study-level points and caveats: A model built on 13 V-J features separated ophthalmopathy from stable hyperthyroidism. Before onset, by a median of around 6.4 months, the model predicted ophthalmopathy.

This clonotype was sampled from a woman in her twenties or thirties with Graves' hyperthyroidism. V usage is TRBV11-1 and J usage is TRBJ1-2; no firm D call. Sequenced material: blood. In DNA form, the CDR3 reads TGTGCCAGCAGCCTCAGCGAACTCTATGGCTACACCTTC. This codes for CASSLSELYGYTF.